Below are 20 T cell receptor beta chains sequenced from a single sample in a study of patients and donors after allogeneic stem cell transplantation. TCRdb reprocessed the RT-PCR reads via MiXCR and lists one record per CDR3 protein. Among 190,000 or so distinct CDR3 sequences listed, 38% were seen once. The source material was blood, either unsorted or a sorted T cell fraction (not recorded which). The receptor set was obtained from a human donor who was either an allogeneic HSCT recipient or a stem cell or donor lymphocyte infusion donor (not recorded which). It is not recorded whose cells these are; they may come from a transplant donor.

This clonotype was recorded a few times. The chain has TRBV20-1 and TRBJ2-1; 14 nucleotides match TRBD2. Losses at the gene ends were 5 bases for V and 7 bases for J; bases not matched to a gene: 13. CDR3 size: 17 residues. The germline gives CDR1 DFQATT, CDR2 SNEGSKA (reference sequence). CDR3 sequence (DNA): TGCAGTGCTGGTGGACTAGCGGGGGGCCCTCTCAGTAATGAGCAGTTCTTC. It encodes CSAGGLAGGPLSNEQFF.

The J gene is TRBJ1-4, the V gene TRBV7-6; D not certain. CDR3 length: 18 residues. Trimming left V 5 bases short and J 0 bases short, with 19 bases between. Germline V lookup: CDR1 SGHVS, CDR2 FNYEAQ. Written as DNA, the CDR3 is TGTGCCAGCAGCCAGGACGGCGAGATTCCGGCAACTAATGAAAAACTGTTTTTT. As protein: CASSQDGEIPATNEKLFF.

The chain is built from TRBV24-1 and TRBJ2-1; D is possibly TRBD1 (6 bases). The V gene lost 2 bases and the J gene lost 10 bases, with 11 bases spanning the gap. Per germline, CDR1 KGHDR and CDR2 SFDVKD. This CDR3 contains 13 residues. CDR3 DNA sequence: TGTGCCACCAGTGATTCGGGACACCCGGAGCAGTTCTTC. It codes for CATSDSGHPEQFF.

This chain connects TRBV24-1 to TRBJ2-1, with a possible D match to TRBD2 (6 bases). CDR1 and CDR2 from the germline V gene are KGHDR and SFDVKD. V was clipped by 6 bases and J by 7 bases, with 15 bases between them. The CDR3 is 14 amino acids. The CDR3 DNA reads as TGTGCCACCAGTCACTCTCTAGCGCGAAATGAGCAGTTCTTC. This encodes CATSHSLARNEQFF.

The rearrangement uses TRBV20-1 and TRBJ1-2; 9 nucleotides agree with TRBD1. The CDR3 covers 13 residues. CDR1 is DFQATT and CDR2 is SNEGSKA in the germline V gene (reference sequence). V shed 6 bases, J shed 3 bases, and the junction held 5 bases outside the gene matches. The CDR3 sequence is CSARDREDYGYTF. The DNA for the CDR3 is TGCAGTGCCAGGGACAGGGAGGACTATGGCTACACCTTC.

J is TRBJ2-1 and V is TRBV6-2 or TRBV6-3; a weak D match, TRBD2 (5 bases). CDR3 length: 16 amino acids. Germline V gene data show CDR1 as MNHEY and CDR2 as SVGEGT. The ends were cut back, 4 bases at V and 5 bases at J, with 18 bases in the middle. DNA of the CDR3: TGTGCCAGCAGTTCTCGAGGGCTCAGTGGGGACAATGAGCAGTTCTTC. It encodes CASSSRGLSGDNEQFF.

The chain links TRBV20-1 to TRBJ2-7, with 8 positions matching TRBD2. J gave up 4 bases and V 6 bases, and 11 bases lay outside the gene matches. The CDR3 loop spans 14 amino acids. CDR1 and CDR2 from the germline V gene are DFQATT and SNEGSKA (reference sequence). CDR3 in amino acids: CSATGGGIMYEQYF. CDR3 nucleotide sequence: TGCAGTGCCACTGGCGGGGGGATTATGTACGAGCAGTACTTC.

The CDR3: CASSFFGALSGANVLTF. As DNA, the CDR3 is TGCGCCAGCAGCTTTTTCGGGGCGCTCTCTGGGGCCAACGTCCTGACTTTC. The rearrangement joins TRBV5-1 to TRBJ2-6; possibly TRBD1 or TRBD2 for D (5 bases each). Germline CDR1 reads SGHRS; CDR2 reads YFSETQ. V gave up 2 bases and J gave up 0 bases, with 12 bases separating them. This CDR3 spans 17 amino acids.

V usage is TRBV18 and J usage is TRBJ2-1; tentative D call: TRBD2 (5 bases). V was pared by 3 bases and J by 4 bases, with 13 bases between. The CDR3 extends over 15 amino acids. CDR1 is KGHSH and CDR2 is LQKENI in the germline V gene. The CDR3 coding sequence is TGTGCCAGCTCACCGGCGGGTCCTAGATACAATGAGCAGTTCTTC. Translation: CASSPAGPRYNEQFF.

This chain joins TRBV20-1 and TRBJ1-2; 7 nucleotides align to TRBD1. V shed 6 bases, J shed 4 bases, and the junction held 14 bases outside the gene matches. This CDR3 comprises 15 residues. Germline V gene sequence: CDR1 DFQATT, CDR2 SNEGSKA (reference sequence). CDR3 DNA: TGCAGTGCCGGACTAGAGGGACAGTTTCTCTATGGCTACACCTTC. Translation gives CSAGLEGQFLYGYTF.

The V call is TRBV12-3 or TRBV12-4, the J call TRBJ2-1, with D tentatively TRBD1 or TRBD2 (5 bases each). The ends were cut back, 4 bases at V and 8 bases at J, with 21 bases in the middle. CDR3 length: 16 residues. Written as DNA, the CDR3 is TGTGCCAGCAGTTCTCCCGGGACGGCCCTGTCGCATGAGCAGTTCTTC. This encodes CASSSPGTALSHEQFF.

This clonotype was recorded a few times. This chain joins TRBV5-7 and TRBJ1-2, with D perhaps TRBD1 (6 bases). TRBV5-7 is an ORF for which the function is uncertain. The CDR3 is 14 amino acids. Trimming stripped 4 bases from V and 3 bases from J, with 13 bases between. The CDR3 DNA reads TGTGCCAGCAGCCGAGAACAGGGAGACTATGGCTACACCTTC. Encoded protein: CASSREQGDYGYTF.

The chain couples TRBV29-1 to TRBJ1-1; D is ambiguous. Germline values: CDR1 SQVTM, CDR2 ANQGSEA. The CDR3 covers 11 residues. V lost 5 bases and J 5 bases, leaving 9 bases between the germline ends. The DNA of the CDR3 is TGCAGCGTTTTCCCCGGGACTGAAGCTTTCTTT. Protein: CSVFPGTEAFF.

The chain uses TRBV12-3 or TRBV12-4 and TRBJ2-2, with TRBD1 identical over 7 bases. After removal of 5 bases from V and 2 bases from J, the junction contained 8 bases not matched to a gene. The length of the CDR3 is 16 residues. In DNA, the CDR3 is TGTGCCAGCAGTGATACACAGGGGATTAACACCGGGGAGCTGTTTTTT. The encoded protein is CASSDTQGINTGELFF.

The J gene is TRBJ1-5, the V gene TRBV7-2; D perhaps matches TRBD1 (5 bases). Trimming took off 5 bases at V and 4 bases at J, with 15 bases between the two ends. The CDR3 length is 15 residues. Germline CDR1 SGHTA, CDR2 FQGNSA. CDR3 sequence: CASSLFGGLNQPQHF. In DNA, the CDR3 is TGTGCCAGCAGCCTTTTCGGGGGACTTAATCAGCCCCAGCATTTT.

The genes are TRBV6-6 and TRBJ2-3; D could derive from TRBD1 or TRBD2 (5 bases each). The germline V gene encodes CDR1 MNHNY and CDR2 SVGAGI (reference sequence). V lost 5 bases to trimming and J lost 3 bases, with 12 bases between them. This CDR3 is built from 14 residues. As DNA, the CDR3 is TGTGCCAGCAGTCAAGGGGACGGAACAGATACGCAGTATTTT. Protein: CASSQGDGTDTQYF.

This clonotype was recorded at least ten times. V is TRBV3-2 and J is TRBJ2-5; TRBD2, the table's D call, lacks a check against the DNA. TRBV3-2 is a pseudogene segment. The CDR3 is made up of 14 amino acids. CDR3 DNA: TGTGCCAGCAGCCAGAAGCGGGGGAAGGAGACCCAGTACTTC. Translation: CASSQKRGKETQYF.

The rearrangement joins TRBV12-3 or TRBV12-4 to TRBJ1-4; 7 bases match TRBD1. V lost 6 bases, J lost 11 bases, and 9 bases stayed unmatched. The CDR3 has 13 amino acids. CDR3 loop: CASSLTGVGKLFF. In DNA, the CDR3 is TGTGCCAGCAGCCTCACAGGGGTCGGGAAACTGTTTTTT.

This chain links TRBV20-1 with TRBJ1-5; 7 bases align to TRBD1. The V gene end was trimmed by 5 bases and the J gene end by 4 bases; junction bases not matched to a gene: 8. Germline values: CDR1 DFQATT, CDR2 SNEGSKA (reference sequence). The length of the CDR3 is 14 residues. This CDR3 reads CSALRGGGNQPQHF. As DNA, the CDR3 is TGCAGTGCTCTCAGGGGGGGCGGAAATCAGCCCCAGCATTTT.

The chain is built from TRBV28 and TRBJ1-5; D is unresolved. V dropped 7 bases and J dropped 5 bases, with 12 bases sitting between them. Per the germline V gene, CDR1 is MDHEN and CDR2 is SYDVKM. This CDR3 spans 13 amino acids. The CDR3 loop reads CASTQAPYQPQHF. In DNA form, the CDR3 reads TGTGCCAGCACCCAGGCTCCGTATCAGCCCCAGCATTTT.